These T cell receptor beta chains were read from a single sample in a study of identical twins. From the 5' RACE reads, TCRdb called clonotypes with MiXCR, one entry per CDR3 protein. The table records 750,000 to 950,000 distinct CDR3 sequences, more than 9% of them present only once. The same sample was also studied in work on yellow fever vaccine responses in identical twins.

The sequenced sample was PBMCs. These receptors were obtained from a woman under 30 in good health. Each CDR3 is given with its conserved first and last residue. D genes are given only for firm matches. Size tells how often a clone was seen (once, few, many) or the class of an expanded clone, and some rows leave it out.

D	V	size	J	DNA	CDR3
TRBD1	TRBV27	few	TRBJ2-3	TGTGCCAGCAGAAGCCAAGGACAGGGCCCAGATACGCAGTATTTT	CASRSQGQGPDTQYF
TRBD2	TRBV5-1	few	TRBJ2-7	TGCGCCAGCAGCTTGAGTCTAGCGGGGTACGAGCAGTACTTC	CASSLSLAGYEQYF
.	TRBV6-6	many	TRBJ1-1	TGTGCCAGCAGTCCGGACGTTAGGGGAGATGCTTTCTTT	CASSPDVRGDAFF
.	TRBV28	many	TRBJ1-2	TGTGCCAGCAGTTTAACAGCCTATGGCTACACCTTC	CASSLTAYGYTF
TRBD1	TRBV9	many	TRBJ2-7	TGTGCCAGCAGCCCAGGACAGGGGCGATCCTACGAGCAGTACTTC	CASSPGQGRSYEQYF
.	TRBV28	few	TRBJ2-7	TGTGCCAGCAGTAGTCGGTGGAAGTTGTTCGAGCAGTACTTC	CASSSRWKLFEQYF
TRBD1	TRBV4-1	few	TRBJ2-6	TGCGCCAGCAGCCAACGTCACAGGGGGTCTTCTGGGGCCAACGTCCTGACTTTC	CASSQRHRGSSGANVLTF
.	TRBV5-6	few	TRBJ2-6	TGTGCCAGCAGCTACATACAGGGATCTGGGGCCAACGTCCTGACTTTC	CASSYIQGSGANVLTF
TRBD1	TRBV7-2	few	TRBJ1-6	TGTGCCAGCAGCCGGGGACAGGGGTATAATTCACCCCTCCACTTT	CASSRGQGYNSPLHF
.	TRBV5-1	few	TRBJ2-4	TGCGCCAGCAGCTTGATAGGGGAGGAAAACATTCAGTACTTC	CASSLIGEENIQYF
.	TRBV24-1	many	TRBJ2-5	TGTGCCACCAGTGAAATGGGGGAGACCCAGTACTTC	CATSEMGETQYF
.	TRBV4-1	few	TRBJ2-3	TGCGCCAGCAGCCAAGAGGCAGGCACAGATACGCAGTATTTT	CASSQEAGTDTQYF
.	TRBV29-1	.	TRBJ1-1	TGCAGCGTTGGTTTCGGGAGTTCGGACACTGAAGCTTTCTTT	CSVGFGSSDTEAFF
.	TRBV4-1	few	TRBJ1-5	TGCGCCAGCAGCCAAGTCTATAGGGGGGATCAGCCCCAGCATTTT	CASSQVYRGDQPQHF
.	TRBV5-1	.	TRBJ2-3	TGCGCCAGCAGCTTGATGTGGTTGGATACGCAGTATTTT	CASSLMWLDTQYF
.	TRBV29-1	many	TRBJ2-7	TGCAGCGTTGAAGTCGTCTACGAGCAGTACTTC	CSVEVVYEQYF
TRBD2	TRBV2	.	TRBJ2-3	TGTGCCAGCACCCCATGGACTAGCACCACAGATACGCAGTATTTT	CASTPWTSTTDTQYF
.	TRBV5-1	.	TRBJ2-1	TGCGCCAGCAGCTTGGATGGGTTCTCCTACAATGAGCAGTTCTTC	CASSLDGFSYNEQFF
.	TRBV10-3	.	TRBJ2-1	TGTGCCATTCGTCGGGACCAATTATACAATGAGCAGTTCTTC	CAIRRDQLYNEQFF
.	TRBV18	few	TRBJ1-1	TGTGCCAGCGTTGAGAACACTGAAGCTTTCTTT	CASVENTEAFF
TRBD2	TRBV12-3/TRBV12-4	few	TRBJ2-7	TGTGCCAGCAGTTCTACCCGTGGTGGTAGCGGGGTCTACGAGCAGTACTTC	CASSSTRGGSGVYEQYF
.	TRBV28	.	TRBJ2-3	TGTGCCAGCAGTCCTCAGGCCACAGATACGCAGTATTTT	CASSPQATDTQYF
TRBD1	TRBV18	few	TRBJ1-1	TGTGCCAGCACGATCCAGGGGGCAGTGAACACTGAAGCTTTCTTT	CASTIQGAVNTEAFF
.	TRBV6-1	.	TRBJ1-4	TGTGCCAGCAGTGAAATGTCAAATGATGAAAAACTGTTTTTT	CASSEMSNDEKLFF
TRBD2	TRBV5-5	few	TRBJ2-3	TGTGCCAGCAGCTTGGGCGGGAGTATAGATACGCAGTATTTT	CASSLGGSIDTQYF
TRBD2	TRBV12-3/TRBV12-4	few	TRBJ2-5	TGTGCCAGCAGTTTATTGATCAGTAGCGGGCAAGAGACCCAGTACTTC	CASSLLISSGQETQYF
TRBD2	TRBV28	few	TRBJ2-3	TGTGCCAGCAGTCACGGGACGGTGGCGGGACTAGCGGTAGATACGCAGTATTTT	CASSHGTVAGLAVDTQYF
.	TRBV29-1	.	TRBJ1-1	TGCAGCGTTGATCTGGGTAGGGGGGCTGAAGCTTTCTTT	CSVDLGRGAEAFF
.	TRBV3-1	many	TRBJ1-1	TGTGCCAGCAGCCAAGTATGGAACACTGAAGCTTTCTTT	CASSQVWNTEAFF